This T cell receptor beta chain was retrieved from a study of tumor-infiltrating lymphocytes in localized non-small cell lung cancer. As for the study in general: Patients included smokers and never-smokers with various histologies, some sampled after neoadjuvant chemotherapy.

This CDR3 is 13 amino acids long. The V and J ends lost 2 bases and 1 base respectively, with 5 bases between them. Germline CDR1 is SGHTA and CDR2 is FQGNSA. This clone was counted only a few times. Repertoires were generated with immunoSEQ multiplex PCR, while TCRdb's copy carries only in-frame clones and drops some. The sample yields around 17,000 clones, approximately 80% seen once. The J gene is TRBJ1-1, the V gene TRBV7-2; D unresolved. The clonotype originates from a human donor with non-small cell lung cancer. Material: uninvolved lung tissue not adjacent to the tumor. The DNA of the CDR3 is TGTGCCAGCAGCTTACTTAGGAACACTGAAGCTTTCTTT. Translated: CASSLLRNTEAFF.